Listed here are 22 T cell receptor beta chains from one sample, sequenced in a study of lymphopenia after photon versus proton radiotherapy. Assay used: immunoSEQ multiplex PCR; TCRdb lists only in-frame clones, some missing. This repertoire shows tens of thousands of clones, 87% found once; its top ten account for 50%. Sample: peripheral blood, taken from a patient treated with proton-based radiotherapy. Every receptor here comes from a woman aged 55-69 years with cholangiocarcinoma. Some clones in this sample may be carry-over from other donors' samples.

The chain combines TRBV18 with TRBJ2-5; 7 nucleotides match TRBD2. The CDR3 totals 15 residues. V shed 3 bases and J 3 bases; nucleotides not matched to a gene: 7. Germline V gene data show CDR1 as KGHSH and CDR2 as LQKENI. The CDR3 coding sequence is TGTGCCAGCTCACCGAGGGCCAGCGGGGAAGAGACCCAGTACTTC. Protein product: CASSPRASGEETQYF.

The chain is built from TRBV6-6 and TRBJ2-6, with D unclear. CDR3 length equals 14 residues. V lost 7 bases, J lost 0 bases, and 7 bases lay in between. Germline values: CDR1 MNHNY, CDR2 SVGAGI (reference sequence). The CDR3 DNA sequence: TGTGCCAGCACCCCCGCCTCTGGGGCCAACGTCCTGACTTTC. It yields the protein CASTPASGANVLTF.

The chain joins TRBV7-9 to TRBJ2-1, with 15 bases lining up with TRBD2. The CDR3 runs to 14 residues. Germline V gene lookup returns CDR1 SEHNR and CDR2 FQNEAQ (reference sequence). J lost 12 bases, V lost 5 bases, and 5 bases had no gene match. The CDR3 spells CASSPGTSGGRQFF. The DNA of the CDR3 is TGTGCCAGCAGCCCAGGGACTAGCGGGGGGCGGCAGTTCTTC.

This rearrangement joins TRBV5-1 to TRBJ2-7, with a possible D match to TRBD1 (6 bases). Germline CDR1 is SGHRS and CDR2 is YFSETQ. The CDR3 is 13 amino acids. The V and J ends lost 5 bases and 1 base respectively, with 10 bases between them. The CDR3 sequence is CASRGRGSYEQYF. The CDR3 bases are TGCGCCAGCAGGGGCAGGGGTTCCTACGAGCAGTACTTC.

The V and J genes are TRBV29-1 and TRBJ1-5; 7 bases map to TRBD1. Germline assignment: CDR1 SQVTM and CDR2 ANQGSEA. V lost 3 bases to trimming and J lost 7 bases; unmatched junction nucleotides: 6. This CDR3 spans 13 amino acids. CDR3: CSVEEGGGQPQHF. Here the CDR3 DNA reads TGCAGCGTTGAGGAGGGAGGGGGCCAGCCCCAGCATTTT.

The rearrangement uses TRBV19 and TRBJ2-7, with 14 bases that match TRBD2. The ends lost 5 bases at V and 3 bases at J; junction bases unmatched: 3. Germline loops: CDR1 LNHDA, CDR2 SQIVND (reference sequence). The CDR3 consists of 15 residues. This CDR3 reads CASSRLAGGVYEQYF. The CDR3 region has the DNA TGTGCCAGTAGTCGACTAGCGGGAGGGGTCTACGAGCAGTACTTC.

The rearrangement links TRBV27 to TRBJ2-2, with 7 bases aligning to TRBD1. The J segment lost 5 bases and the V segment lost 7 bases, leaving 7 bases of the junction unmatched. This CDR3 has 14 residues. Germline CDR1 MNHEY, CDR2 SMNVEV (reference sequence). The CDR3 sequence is CASKGTVGTGELFF. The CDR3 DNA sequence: TGTGCCAGCAAAGGGACAGTTGGGACCGGGGAGCTGTTTTTT.

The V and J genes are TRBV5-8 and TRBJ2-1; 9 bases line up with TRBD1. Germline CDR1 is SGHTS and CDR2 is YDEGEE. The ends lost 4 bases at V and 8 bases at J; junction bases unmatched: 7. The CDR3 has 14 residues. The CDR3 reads CASSQLQGAYEQFF. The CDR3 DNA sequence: TGTGCCAGCAGCCAATTACAGGGGGCGTATGAGCAGTTCTTC.

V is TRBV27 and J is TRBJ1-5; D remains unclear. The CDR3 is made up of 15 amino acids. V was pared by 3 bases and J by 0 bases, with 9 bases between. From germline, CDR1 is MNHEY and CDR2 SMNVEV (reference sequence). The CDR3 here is CASSFRFYSNQPQHF. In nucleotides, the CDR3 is TGTGCCAGCAGTTTCAGGTTTTATAGCAATCAGCCCCAGCATTTT.

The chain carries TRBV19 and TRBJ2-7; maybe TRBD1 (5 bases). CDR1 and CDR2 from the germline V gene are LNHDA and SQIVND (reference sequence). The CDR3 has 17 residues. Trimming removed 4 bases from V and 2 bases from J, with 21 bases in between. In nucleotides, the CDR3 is TGTGCCAGTAGTACAGCAGGGTTTCAGGCCTTACCCTACGAGCAGTACTTC. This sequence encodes CASSTAGFQALPYEQYF.

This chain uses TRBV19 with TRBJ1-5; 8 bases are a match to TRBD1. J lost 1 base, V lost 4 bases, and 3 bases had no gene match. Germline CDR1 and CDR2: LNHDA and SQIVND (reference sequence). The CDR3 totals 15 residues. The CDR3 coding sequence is TGTGCCAGTAGTACCGACAGGGGAAGCAATCAGCCCCAGCATTTT. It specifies CASSTDRGSNQPQHF.

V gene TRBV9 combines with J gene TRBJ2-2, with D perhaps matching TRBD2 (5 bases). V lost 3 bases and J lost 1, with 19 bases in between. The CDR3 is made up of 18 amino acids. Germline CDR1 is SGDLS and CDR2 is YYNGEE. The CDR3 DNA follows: TGTGCCAGCAGCGCCCGTTCGGGGAGAACAGTGAACACCGGGGAGCTGTTTTTT. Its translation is CASSARSGRTVNTGELFF.

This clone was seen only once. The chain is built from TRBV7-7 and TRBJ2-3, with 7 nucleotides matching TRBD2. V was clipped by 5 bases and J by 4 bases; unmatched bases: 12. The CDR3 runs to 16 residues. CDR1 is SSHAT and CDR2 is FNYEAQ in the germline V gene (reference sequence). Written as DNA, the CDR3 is TGTGCCAGCAGCCCCAGTCAGGGAGGGGTTCCAGATACGCAGTATTTT. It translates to CASSPSQGGVPDTQYF.

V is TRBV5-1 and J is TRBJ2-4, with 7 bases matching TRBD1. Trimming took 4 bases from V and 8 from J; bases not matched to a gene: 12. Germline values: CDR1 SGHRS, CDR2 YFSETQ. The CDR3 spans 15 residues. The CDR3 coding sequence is TGCGCCAGCAGCATAGGGGGCCGGGATACGGACATTCAGTACTTC. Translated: CASSIGGRDTDIQYF.

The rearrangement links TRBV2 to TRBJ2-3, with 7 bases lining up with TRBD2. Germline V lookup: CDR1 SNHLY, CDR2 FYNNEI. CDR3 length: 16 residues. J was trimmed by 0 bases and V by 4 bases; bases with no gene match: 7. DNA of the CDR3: TGTGCCAGCAGTGTGAGCGGGGATGATAGCACAGATACGCAGTATTTT. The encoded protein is CASSVSGDDSTDTQYF.

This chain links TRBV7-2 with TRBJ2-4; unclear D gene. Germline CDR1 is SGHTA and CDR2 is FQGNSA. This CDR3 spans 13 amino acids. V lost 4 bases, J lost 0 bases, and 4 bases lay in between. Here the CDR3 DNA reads TGTGCCAGCAGCTCTGTAGCCAAAAACATTCAGTACTTC. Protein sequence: CASSSVAKNIQYF.

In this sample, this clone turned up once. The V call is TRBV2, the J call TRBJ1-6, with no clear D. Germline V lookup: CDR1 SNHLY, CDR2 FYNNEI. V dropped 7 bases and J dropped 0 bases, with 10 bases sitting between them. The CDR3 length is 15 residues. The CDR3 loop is CASMTLSSYNSPLHF. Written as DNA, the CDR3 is TGTGCCAGCATGACACTAAGCTCCTATAATTCACCCCTCCACTTT.

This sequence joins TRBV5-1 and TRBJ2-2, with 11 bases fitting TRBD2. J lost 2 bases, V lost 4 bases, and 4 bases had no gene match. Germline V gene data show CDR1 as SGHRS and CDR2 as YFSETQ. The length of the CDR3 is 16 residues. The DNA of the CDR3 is TGCGCCAGCAGCCCTAGACTAGCGGGAAACACCGGGGAGCTGTTTTTT. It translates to CASSPRLAGNTGELFF.

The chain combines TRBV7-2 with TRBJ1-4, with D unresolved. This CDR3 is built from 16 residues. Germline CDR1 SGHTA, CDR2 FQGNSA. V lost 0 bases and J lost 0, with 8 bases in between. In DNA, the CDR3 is TGTGCCAGCAGCTTAGCGCATCGAACAACTAATGAAAAACTGTTTTTT. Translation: CASSLAHRTTNEKLFF. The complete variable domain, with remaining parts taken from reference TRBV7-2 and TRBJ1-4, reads GAGVSQSPSNKVTEKGKDVELRCDPISGHTALYWYRQSLGQGLEFLIYFQGNSAPDKSGLPSDRFSAERTGGSVSTLTIQRTQQEDSAVYLCASSLAHRTTNEKLFFGSGTQLSVL.

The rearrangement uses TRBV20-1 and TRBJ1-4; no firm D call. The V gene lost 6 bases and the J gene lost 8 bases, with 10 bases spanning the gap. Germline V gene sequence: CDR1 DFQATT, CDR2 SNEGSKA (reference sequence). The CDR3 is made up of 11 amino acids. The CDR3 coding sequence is TGCAGTGCCAGTAACATCGAAAAACTGTTTTTT. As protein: CSASNIEKLFF.

In DNA form, the CDR3 reads TGTGCCAGCAGTTTTGGCAGCAACAATGAGCAGTTCTTC. Translated: CASSFGSNNEQFF. The rearrangement uses TRBV27 and TRBJ2-1; D is unresolved. Germline V lookup: CDR1 MNHEY, CDR2 SMNVEV (reference sequence). The V and J ends lost 3 bases and 5 bases respectively, with 8 bases between them. This CDR3 spans 13 amino acids.

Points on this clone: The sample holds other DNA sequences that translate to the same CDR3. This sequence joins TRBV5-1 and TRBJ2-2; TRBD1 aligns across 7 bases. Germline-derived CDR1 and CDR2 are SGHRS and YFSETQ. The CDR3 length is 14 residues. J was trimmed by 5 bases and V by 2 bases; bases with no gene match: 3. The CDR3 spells CASSFTGETGELFF. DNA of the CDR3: TGCGCCAGCAGCTTCACAGGGGAAACCGGGGAGCTGTTTTTT. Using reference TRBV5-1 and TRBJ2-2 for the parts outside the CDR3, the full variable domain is KAGVTQTPRYLIKTRGQQVTLSCSPISGHRSVSWYQQTPGQGLQFLFEYFSETQRNKGNFPGRFSGRQFSNSRSEMNVSTLELGDSALYLCASSFTGETGELFFGEGSRLTVL.